This paragraph covers one T cell receptor beta chain sequence. The TCRbeta library was prepared with unique molecular identifiers. TCRdb reprocessed the PCR reads via MiXCR and lists one record per CDR3 protein. The data contain under 250,000 distinct CDR3 sequences, roughly a quarter of them seen just once; the ten biggest clones take up around 4.8%. The sample comes from a study of T-cell reconstitution after alpha-beta-depleted transplantation in children. The CDR3 extends over 12 amino acids. Germline values: CDR1 SGHAT, CDR2 FQNNGV. V shed 2 bases and J shed 9 bases, with 8 bases lying between them.

The genes are TRBV11-2 and TRBJ2-1; D unresolved. This TCR was sampled from a female patient aged 2-10 years who had a stem cell transplant for congenital amegakaryocytic thrombocytopenia, so the T cells may come from the graft donor. The material was PBMCs, mostly from graft donor cells, obtained 360 days after TCRalphabeta/CD19-depleted stem cell transplant. CDR3 sequence: CASSLYDGEQFF. CDR3 DNA sequence: TGTGCCAGCAGCTTATATGACGGTGAGCAGTTCTTC.